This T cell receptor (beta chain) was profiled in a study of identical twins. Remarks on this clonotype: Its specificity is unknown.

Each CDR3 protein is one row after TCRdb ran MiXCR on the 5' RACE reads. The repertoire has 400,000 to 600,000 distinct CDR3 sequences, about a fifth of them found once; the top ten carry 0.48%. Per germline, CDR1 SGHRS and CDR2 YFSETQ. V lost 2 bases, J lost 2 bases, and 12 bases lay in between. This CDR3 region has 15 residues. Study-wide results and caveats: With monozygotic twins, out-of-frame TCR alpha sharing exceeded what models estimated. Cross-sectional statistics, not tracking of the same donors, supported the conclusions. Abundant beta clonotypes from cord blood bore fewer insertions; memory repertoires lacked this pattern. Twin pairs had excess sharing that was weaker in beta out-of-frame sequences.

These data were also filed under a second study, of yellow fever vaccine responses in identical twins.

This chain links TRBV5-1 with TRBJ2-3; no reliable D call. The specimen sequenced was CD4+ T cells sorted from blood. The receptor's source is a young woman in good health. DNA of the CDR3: TGCGCCAGCAGCTTCCTAGTCGAGCCCACAGATACGCAGTATTTT. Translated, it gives CASSFLVEPTDTQYF.